Sequencing of this TCR beta chain was carried out in a study of OX40 agonist ivuxolimab in advanced cancers. Study-level information: Earlier anti-PD-1, anti-PD-L1 or anti-CTLA-4 therapy was permitted; roughly 37% had received some.

This CDR3 has 12 amino acids. Per germline, CDR1 SNHLY and CDR2 FYNNEI. V was trimmed by 5 bases and J by 0 bases, leaving 3 bases between them. Assay used: immunoSEQ multiplex PCR; TCRdb lists only in-frame clones, some missing. Among some 42,000 clones listed, around 89% were seen once. The specimen was CD4+ or CD8+ T cells sorted from blood, collected in a trial of the OX40 agonist ivuxolimab. V gene TRBV2 combines with J gene TRBJ2-3; D not resolved. The receptor was derived from an adult with an advanced solid tumor such as melanoma, head and neck, liver or kidney cancer. The CDR3 DNA reads TGTGCCAGCAGTATCAGCACAGATACGCAGTATTTT. This translates into CASSISTDTQYF.